The sequence of this T cell receptor (beta chain) was determined in a study of blood T cell repertoires in COVID-19. Study summary: The samples span acute and convalescent COVID-19 from the United States, Italy and Spain.

Original methodology: How many nucleated cells were present was estimated from reference gene primer amplification. TCRdb's copy holds only in-frame clones and misses some; the assay was immunoSEQ multiplex PCR. For V, J and clone size, that table is used; D and trimming come from the DNA. Seen here are about 110,000 clones, 85% to 90% observed once, and the top ten hold approximately 5.1%. Enrolled during active infection, Seattle patients were then followed longitudinally. Trimming removed 1 base from V and 11 bases from J; junction bases left unmatched: 13. Germline V gene sequence: CDR1 SGDLS, CDR2 YYNGEE. The CDR3 runs 15 residues.

The sample taken for sequencing was peripheral blood. The clonotype comes from a woman in her sixties with COVID-19, enrolled during active disease. V gene TRBV9 combines with J gene TRBJ1-1; 8 bases agree with TRBD1. The CDR3 protein is CASSVSGETGVMAFF. The CDR3, as DNA: TGTGCCAGCAGCGTATCTGGTGAGACAGGGGTGATGGCTTTCTTT. The variable domain in full, with the rest retrieved from reference TRBV9 and TRBJ1-1, is DSGVTQTPKHLITATGQRVTLRCSPRSGDLSVYWYQQSLDQGLQFLIQYYNGEERAKGNILERFSAQQFPDLHSELNLSSLELGDSALYFCASSVSGETGVMAFFGQGTRLTVV.